One and the same sample provided the 7 T cell receptor beta chains below, sequenced in a study of T-cell reconstitution after alpha-beta-depleted transplantation in children. A TCRbeta library incorporating unique molecular identifiers was prepared. TCRdb ran MiXCR on the PCR reads and lists one entry per CDR3 protein. Among about 640,000 distinct CDR3 sequences listed, 10% to 15% were seen once. The source material was PBMCs, mostly from graft donor cells, sampled 360 days after TCRalphabeta/CD19-depleted stem cell transplant. The receptors shown here come from a male patient younger than 18 who had a stem cell transplant for acute myeloid leukemia, so the T cells may come from the graft donor.

This clonotype was counted a few times. This chain uses TRBV12-5 with TRBJ2-2, with 7 bases matching TRBD1. This CDR3 has 15 amino acids. Germline V CDR1 and CDR2: LGHNT, FRNRAP. V lost 0 bases to trimming and J lost 3 bases; unmatched junction nucleotides: 1. The DNA of the CDR3 is TGTGCTAGTGGTTTGGTACAGGGGCACACCGGGGAGCTGTTTTTT. Its translation is CASGLVQGHTGELFF.

V gene TRBV7-8 combines with J gene TRBJ2-2, with D tentatively TRBD2 (5 bases). The length of the CDR3 is 14 residues. Germline lookup yields CDR1 SGHVS and CDR2 FQNEAQ. The germline V and J ends were trimmed by 5 bases and 7 bases, with 14 bases remaining between them. CDR3 in DNA: TGTGCCAGCAGCCCAAGACCTGCGGGCGGGGAGCTGTTTTTT. Amino acids: CASSPRPAGGELFF. Using reference TRBV7-8 and TRBJ2-2 for the parts outside the CDR3, the full variable domain is GAGVSQSPRYKVAKRGQDVALRCDPISGHVSLFWYQQALGQGPEFLTYFQNEAQLDKSGLPSDRFFAERPEGSVSTLKIQRTQQEDSAVYLCASSPRPAGGELFFGEGSRLTVL.

The sample holds many counts of this clonotype. The rearrangement uses TRBV15 and TRBJ2-6; the D gene is possibly TRBD1 (6 bases). This CDR3 contains 17 residues. The germline V gene has CDR1 LNHNV and CDR2 YYDKDF (reference sequence). Trimming took 4 bases from V and 4 from J, leaving 17 bases between them. The CDR3 loop reads CATSNYLTGTGANVLTF. The DNA for the CDR3 is TGTGCCACCAGCAACTACTTAACAGGGACAGGGGCCAACGTCCTGACTTTC. The full variable domain, completed using reference TRBV15 and TRBJ2-6, is DAMVIQNPRYQVTQFGKPVTLSCSQTLNHNVMYWYQQKSSQAPKLLFHYYDKDFNNEADTPDNFQSRRPNTSFCFLDIRSPGLGDTAMYLCATSNYLTGTGANVLTFGAGSRLTVL.

CDR3 sequence (DNA): TGCAGCGTTTCACTAGCGGGAGTAGGGAGGGAGACCCAGTACTTC. Translated: CSVSLAGVGRETQYF. The chain combines TRBV29-1 with TRBJ2-5; 11 bases agree with TRBD2. In germline, CDR1 is SQVTM, CDR2 ANQGSEA. CDR3 length equals 15 residues. V dropped 5 bases and J dropped 5; count of bases not matched to a gene: 10.

The count of this clonotype is one. V gene TRBV5-6 combines with J gene TRBJ2-7; 9 bases are shared with TRBD1. Germline CDR1 reads SGHDT; CDR2 reads YYEEEE. V trimming: 4 bases; J trimming: 5 bases; junction bases outside the gene matches: 10. This CDR3 spans 15 amino acids. In DNA, the CDR3 is TGTGCCAGCAGCCCACAGGGGGCACCACATCACGAGCAGTACTTC. Its protein is CASSPQGAPHHEQYF.

The rearrangement joins TRBV5-5 to TRBJ2-3, with TRBD1 matching over 7 bases. Germline V lookup: CDR1 SGHKS, CDR2 YYEKEE (reference sequence). The CDR3 is 17 residues long. V lost 3 bases and J lost 2; bases outside the gene matches: 12. The CDR3 region has the DNA TGTGCCAGCAGCTCAGAACGGGGACAGATAATCACAGATACGCAGTATTTT. It codes for CASSSERGQIITDTQYF.

There are a few counts of this clonotype. The chain is built from TRBV20-1 and TRBJ2-1, with 9 bases identical to TRBD2. Per the germline V gene, CDR1 is DFQATT and CDR2 is SNEGSKA (reference sequence). The CDR3 contains 17 residues. Trimming removed 0 bases from V and 3 bases from J; junction bases left unmatched: 9. The CDR3 loop is CSARDPSGISGYNEQFF. The CDR3 DNA is TGCAGTGCTAGAGATCCTAGCGGGATTTCCGGCTACAATGAGCAGTTCTTC.